These 30 T cell receptor beta chains share one sample of origin, sequenced in a study of somatic mutations in cytotoxic T cells in rheumatoid arthritis. Sequencing used immunoSEQ multiplex PCR; TCRdb keeps in-frame clones, though not all of them. The sample carries about 14,000 clones, over 80% recorded once. The source material was CD4+ T cells sorted from blood. The receptors originated from a man aged 65 to 79 with rheumatoid arthritis.

V is TRBV7-3 and J is TRBJ2-4; a possible D gene is TRBD2 (5 bases). Germline V lookup: CDR1 SGHTA, CDR2 FQGTGA. The CDR3 has 12 residues. The V gene lost 4 bases and the J gene lost 10 bases, with 11 bases spanning the gap. The CDR3 bases are TGTGCCAGCAGCTCCCAACCGGGGATTCAGTACTTC. It translates to CASSSQPGIQYF.

A single count supports this clone. The chain links TRBV12-5 to TRBJ2-1; 8 bases map to TRBD1. V was clipped by 6 bases and J by 1 base; unmatched bases: 8. The germline V gene has CDR1 LGHNT and CDR2 FRNRAP. CDR3 length: 16 amino acids. CDR3 amino acids: CASGSGQESSYNEQFF. CDR3 nucleotide sequence: TGTGCTAGTGGATCGGGACAGGAGTCATCCTACAATGAGCAGTTCTTC.

The chain uses TRBV9 and TRBJ2-1; TRBD1 agrees at 7 bases. The CDR3 is 15 amino acids. Unmatched junction bases numbered 14, after V lost 6 bases and J lost 8 bases. The germline gives CDR1 SGDLS, CDR2 YYNGEE. The CDR3 DNA is TGTGCCAGCACCCAATCAACAGGGGTCTGGGATGAGCAGTTCTTC. Amino acid sequence: CASTQSTGVWDEQFF.

The V gene is TRBV27, the J gene TRBJ1-1; D remains ambiguous. This CDR3 has 15 amino acids. V lost 2 bases to trimming and J lost 2 bases, with 12 bases between them. The germline gives CDR1 MNHEY, CDR2 SMNVEV (reference sequence). CDR3 residues: CASSLSSGANTEAFF. The CDR3 DNA reads TGTGCCAGCAGTTTAAGTTCAGGTGCTAACACTGAAGCTTTCTTT.

This chain links TRBV4-2 with TRBJ1-4; D perhaps matches TRBD1 (5 bases). Germline V gives CDR1 LGHNA, CDR2 YNFKEQ. Trimming cost V 0 bases and J 8 bases, with 19 bases left between them. The CDR3 extends over 17 amino acids. Here the CDR3 reads CASSQDRHRSAEEKLFF. The CDR3, as DNA: TGTGCCAGCAGCCAAGATAGACACAGGTCCGCGGAAGAAAAACTGTTTTTT.

The genes are TRBV2 and TRBJ2-2; D remains unclear. V shed 0 bases and J shed 1 base, with 6 bases lying between them. CDR3 length: 15 residues. The germline V gene has CDR1 SNHLY and CDR2 FYNNEI. The CDR3 bases are TGTGCCAGCAGTGAAGCTGCCAGGAACACCGGGGAGCTGTTTTTT. This sequence encodes CASSEAARNTGELFF.

V usage is TRBV10-3 and J usage is TRBJ2-5; 10 bases agree with TRBD1. After removal of 2 bases from V and 4 bases from J, the junction contained 7 bases not matched to a gene. The CDR3 contains 16 residues. Germline V CDR1 and CDR2: ENHRY, SYGVKD. In DNA form, the CDR3 reads TGTGCCATCAGTGAGGGGACAGGGGTTATGGGAGAGACCCAGTACTTC. Its translation is CAISEGTGVMGETQYF.

This chain joins TRBV7-6 and TRBJ2-7, with D perhaps TRBD2 (6 bases). The CDR3 has 15 residues. CDR1 is SGHVS and CDR2 is FNYEAQ in the germline V gene. V lost 1 base and J lost 3, with 13 bases in between. CDR3 residues: CASSLGPGRRYEQYF. Here the CDR3 DNA reads TGTGCCAGCAGCTTAGGCCCAGGGAGGCGCTACGAGCAGTACTTC.

This chain joins TRBV29-1 and TRBJ2-3; 8 nucleotides line up with TRBD1. From germline, CDR1 is SQVTM and CDR2 ANQGSEA. The V gene end was trimmed by 7 bases and the J gene end by 3 bases; junction bases not matched to a gene: 6. The length of the CDR3 is 13 residues. The CDR3 region is CSADRGLTDTQYF. CDR3 sequence (DNA): TGCAGCGCCGACAGGGGCCTGACAGATACGCAGTATTTT.

The chain recombines TRBV5-1 with TRBJ2-7; TRBD2 might be the D (5 bases). Per germline, CDR1 SGHRS and CDR2 YFSETQ. The CDR3 extends over 14 amino acids. V lost 0 bases and J 7 bases, leaving 14 bases between the germline ends. The CDR3: CASSLVAAGREQYF. The CDR3 DNA sequence: TGCGCCAGCAGCTTGGTGGCGGCGGGTCGGGAGCAGTACTTC.

The V gene is TRBV19, the J gene TRBJ2-3; tentative D call: TRBD2 (5 bases). Germline-derived CDR1 and CDR2 are LNHDA and SQIVND (reference sequence). This CDR3 region has 15 residues. V was pared by 4 bases and J by 5 bases, with 16 bases between. The DNA of the CDR3 is TGTGCCAGTAGTAGGACTCGGGATTCCTTAGATACGCAGTATTTT. Amino acid sequence: CASSRTRDSLDTQYF. Based on the CDR3 plus reference TRBV19 and TRBJ2-3, the full variable domain is DGGITQSPKYLFRKEGQNVTLSCEQNLNHDAMYWYRQDPGQGLRLIYYSQIVNDFQKGDIAEGYSVSREKKESFPLTVTSAQKNPTAFYLCASSRTRDSLDTQYFGPGTRLTVL.

This rearrangement joins TRBV10-2 to TRBJ2-1; 10 nucleotides agree with TRBD2. The V gene's germline CDR1 is WSHSY and CDR2 SAAADI. The CDR3 extends over 16 amino acids. Unmatched junction bases numbered 4, after V lost 1 base and J lost 4 bases. The DNA of the CDR3 is TGCGCCAGCAGTGAGTGGGGGACTAGCGAGTACAATGAGCAGTTCTTC. Translated: CASSEWGTSEYNEQFF.

This sequence joins TRBV28 and TRBJ2-7; 10 nucleotides match TRBD1. The CDR3 sequence is 14 residues long. With V trimmed by 7 bases and J by 2 bases, 5 bases remained unmatched. In germline, CDR1 is MDHEN, CDR2 SYDVKM. CDR3 nucleotide sequence: TGTGCCAGCAAGACAGGGGGCGACGCCTACGAGCAGTACTTC. Translating it yields CASKTGGDAYEQYF.

As for this clone: A read error is likely here: a far larger clone is one base away. The J gene is TRBJ2-7, the V gene TRBV29-1, with D possibly being TRBD1 (5 bases). The V end lost 4 bases, the J end lost 2 bases, and 12 bases lay between the germline ends. The length of the CDR3 is 13 residues. Germline CDR1 SQVTM, CDR2 ANQGSEA. The CDR3 loop reads CSVVEQEPYEQYF. DNA of the CDR3: TGCAGCGTTGTGGAACAGGAACCCTACGAGCAGTACTTC.

The chain has TRBV18 and TRBJ1-2; D is uncertain. There are 14 residues in the CDR3. Germline V gene data show CDR1 as KGHSH and CDR2 as LQKENI. The V gene lost 2 bases and the J gene lost 0 bases, with 7 bases spanning the gap. CDR3 protein: CASSPDSANYGYTF. The CDR3 DNA reads as TGTGCCAGCTCACCAGACTCGGCTAACTATGGCTACACCTTC.

This sequence joins TRBV7-9 and TRBJ2-7, with TRBD2 matching 7 bases. In germline, CDR1 is SEHNR, CDR2 FQNEAQ (reference sequence). This CDR3 is 15 amino acids long. The V gene end was trimmed by 5 bases and the J gene end by 4 bases; junction bases not matched to a gene: 11. The CDR3 spells CASSQSGTPLYEQYF. The DNA for the CDR3 is TGTGCCAGCAGCCAGAGCGGGACCCCACTATACGAGCAGTACTTC.

The chain joins TRBV5-1 to TRBJ1-2; 7 bases align to TRBD1. V lost 1 base to trimming and J lost 2 bases; unmatched junction nucleotides: 8. In germline, CDR1 is SGHRS, CDR2 YFSETQ. The CDR3 consists of 16 residues. In DNA form, the CDR3 reads TGCGCCAGCAGCTTGCACCGACAGGGTTTAAACTATGGCTACACCTTC. Protein: CASSLHRQGLNYGYTF.

This chain joins TRBV11-1 and TRBJ2-2; TRBD1 matches at 7 bases. CDR3 length equals 16 residues. Looked up from germline, CDR1 is SGHAT and CDR2 is FQDESV (reference sequence). The ends lost 5 bases at V and 0 bases at J; junction bases unmatched: 6. CDR3 region: CASSPGQVANTGELFF. CDR3 sequence (DNA): TGTGCCAGCAGCCCCGGACAGGTAGCGAACACCGGGGAGCTGTTTTTT.

This clone was seen a few times. This chain uses TRBV4-2 with TRBJ2-3; TRBD1 is a possible D gene (5 bases). The CDR3 is made up of 15 amino acids. V gave up 0 bases and J gave up 9 bases, with 16 bases separating them. Germline values: CDR1 LGHNA, CDR2 YNFKEQ. Written as DNA, the CDR3 is TGTGCCAGCAGCCAAGAGATCTGGGGCGCATGGACGCAGTATTTT. It encodes CASSQEIWGAWTQYF.

V and J are TRBV19 and TRBJ1-5; TRBD1 matches 9 bases. The V gene's germline CDR1 is LNHDA and CDR2 SQIVND (reference sequence). The CDR3 covers 15 residues. V was clipped by 6 bases and J by 2 bases; unmatched bases: 5. The CDR3 DNA reads TGTGCCAGTAGGGGGGGACAGGGTGGCAATCAGCCCCAGCATTTT. It codes for CASRGGQGGNQPQHF.

The V call is TRBV6-6, the J call TRBJ2-7; D is possibly TRBD1 (5 bases). The V end was cut by 7 bases, the J end by 4 bases, with 17 bases between. The CDR3 totals 14 residues. CDR1 and CDR2 from the germline V gene are MNHNY and SVGAGI (reference sequence). This chain's CDR3 is CASKKGQEMYEQYF. The CDR3 DNA is TGTGCCAGCAAGAAGGGGCAAGAAATGTACGAGCAGTACTTC.

This clone was found once. This chain connects TRBV19 to TRBJ1-1, with 9 bases aligning to TRBD1. Trimming cost V 4 bases and J 5 bases; bases outside gene matches: 8. This CDR3 is built from 15 residues. Germline CDR1 LNHDA, CDR2 SQIVND (reference sequence). The CDR3 sequence is CASSTRQGGSTEAFF. CDR3 coding DNA: TGTGCCAGTAGTACAAGACAGGGGGGCTCAACTGAAGCTTTCTTT.

This chain uses TRBV7-9 with TRBJ1-5; D perhaps matches TRBD1 (5 bases). CDR3 length equals 14 residues. Germline CDR1 is SEHNR and CDR2 is FQNEAQ (reference sequence). Trimming took off 1 base at V and 4 bases at J, with 8 bases between the two ends. DNA for the CDR3: TGTGCCAGCAGCTTAGGGGCAGGGAATCAGCCCCAGCATTTT. Its protein is CASSLGAGNQPQHF.

This chain connects TRBV11-3 to TRBJ2-1; D not resolved. Germline loops: CDR1 SGHNT, CDR2 YENEEA. CDR3 length equals 15 residues. V was trimmed by 5 bases and J by 0 bases, leaving 11 bases between them. CDR3 loop: CASSVNPSSYNEQFF. CDR3 nucleotide sequence: TGTGCCAGCAGCGTCAACCCGAGCTCCTACAATGAGCAGTTCTTC.

This clone was counted a single time. This chain joins TRBV9 and TRBJ2-3, with D possibly TRBD2 on 5 matching bases. The CDR3 runs 15 residues. The germline gives CDR1 SGDLS, CDR2 YYNGEE. Trimming stripped 0 bases from V and 0 bases from J, with 8 bases between. CDR3 bases: TGTGCCAGCAGCGTAGGTAGCGTTAGCACAGATACGCAGTATTTT. Translating it yields CASSVGSVSTDTQYF.

The rearrangement uses TRBV18 and TRBJ1-1; no definite D call. The germline V gene has CDR1 KGHSH and CDR2 LQKENI. Trimming cost V 2 bases and J 2 bases, with 9 bases left between them. The CDR3 is made up of 14 amino acids. The CDR3 is CASSPNSGNTEAFF. The DNA for the CDR3 is TGTGCCAGCTCACCAAACAGTGGTAACACTGAAGCTTTCTTT.

This clone is a singleton in its sample. The chain links TRBV5-1 to TRBJ2-3; 8 nucleotides agree with TRBD2. Germline V gene lookup returns CDR1 SGHRS and CDR2 YFSETQ. This CDR3 spans 16 amino acids. V was clipped by 4 bases and J by 4 bases; unmatched bases: 11. This chain's CDR3 is CASSDSIAGNSDTQYF. Here the CDR3 DNA reads TGCGCCAGCAGCGACTCAATAGCGGGAAACTCAGATACGCAGTATTTT.

The V call is TRBV19, the J call TRBJ2-3; 10 bases are shared with TRBD1. CDR1 and CDR2 from the germline V gene are LNHDA and SQIVND (reference sequence). The CDR3 has 18 residues. J was trimmed by 4 bases and V by 5 bases; bases with no gene match: 15. The CDR3 spells CASSLKRQGAQAPDTQYF. CDR3 in DNA: TGTGCCAGTAGTCTCAAGAGACAGGGGGCCCAGGCTCCAGATACGCAGTATTTT.

The J gene is TRBJ2-2, the V gene TRBV18, with D perhaps TRBD1 (6 bases). V lost 2 bases and J lost 1, with 8 bases in between. The CDR3 runs to 15 residues. The V gene's germline CDR1 is KGHSH and CDR2 LQKENI. Here the CDR3 DNA reads TGTGCCAGCTCACCAAGACAGGTGAACACCGGGGAGCTGTTTTTT. Its protein product is CASSPRQVNTGELFF. Complete variable domain (other parts from reference TRBV18 and TRBJ2-2): NAGVMQNPRHLVRRRGQEARLRCSPMKGHSHVYWYRQLPEEGLKFMVYLQKENIIDESGMPKERFSAEFPKEGPSILRIQQVVRGDSAAYFCASSPRQVNTGELFFGEGSRLTVL.

V is TRBV7-9 and J is TRBJ2-7, with a tentative D call TRBD1 (6 bases). V lost 3 bases and J lost 3, with 9 bases in between. The CDR3 is made up of 13 amino acids. CDR1 and CDR2 (germline): SEHNR, FQNEAQ (reference sequence). The CDR3 spells CASSLQGNYEQYF. Here the CDR3 DNA reads TGTGCCAGCAGCTTGCAGGGGAACTACGAGCAGTACTTC.